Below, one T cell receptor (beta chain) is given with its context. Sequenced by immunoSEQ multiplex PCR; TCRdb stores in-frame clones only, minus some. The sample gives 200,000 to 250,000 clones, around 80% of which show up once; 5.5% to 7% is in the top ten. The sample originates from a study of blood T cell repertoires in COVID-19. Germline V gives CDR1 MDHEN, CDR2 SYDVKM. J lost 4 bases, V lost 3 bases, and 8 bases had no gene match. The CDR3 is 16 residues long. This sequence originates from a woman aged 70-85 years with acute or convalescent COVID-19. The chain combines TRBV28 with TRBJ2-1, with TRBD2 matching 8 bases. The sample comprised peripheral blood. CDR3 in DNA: TGTGCCAGCAGTTTTGGTGGTAGCGGGGTATACAATGAGCAGTTCTTC. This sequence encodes CASSFGGSGVYNEQFF.